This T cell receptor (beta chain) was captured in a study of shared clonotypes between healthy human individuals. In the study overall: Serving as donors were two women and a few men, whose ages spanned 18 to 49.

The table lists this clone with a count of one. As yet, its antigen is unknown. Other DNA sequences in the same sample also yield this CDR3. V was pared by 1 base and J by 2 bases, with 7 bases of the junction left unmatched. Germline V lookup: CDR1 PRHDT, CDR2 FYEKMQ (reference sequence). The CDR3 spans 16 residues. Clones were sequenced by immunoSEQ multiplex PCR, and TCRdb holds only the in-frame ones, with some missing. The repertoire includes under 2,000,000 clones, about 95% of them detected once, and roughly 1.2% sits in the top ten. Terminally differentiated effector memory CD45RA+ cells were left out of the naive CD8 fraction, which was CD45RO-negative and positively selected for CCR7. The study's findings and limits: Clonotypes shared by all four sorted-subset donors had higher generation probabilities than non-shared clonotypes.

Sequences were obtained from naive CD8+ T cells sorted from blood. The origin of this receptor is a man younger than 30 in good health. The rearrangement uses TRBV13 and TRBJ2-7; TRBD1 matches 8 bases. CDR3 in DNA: TGTGCCAGCAGCTTAGCGGGGGCAGGGGGCACCTACGAGCAGTACTTC. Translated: CASSLAGAGGTYEQYF.